The rows below give T cell receptor beta chains drawn from one sample of a study of cytomegalovirus exposure and HLA in healthy donors. Sequencing was performed with immunoSEQ multiplex PCR; in TCRdb, only in-frame clones are kept and a portion is missing. The profile shows about 150,000 clones, about 83% of them singletons. The sample taken for sequencing was PBMCs. All receptors come from a girl aged 10 to 17 in good health and CMV-seropositive. Each CDR3 is given with its conserved first and last residue. The D gene is left open where the match is weak. Clone size, where shown, is once, few, many, or a class for clones that have expanded.

>.|TRBJ2-5|TRBV5-1|.
CASSFFTSQETQYF
TGCGCCAGCAGCTTCTTTACTAGTCAAGAGACCCAGTACTTC
>.|TRBJ2-1|TRBV5-1|.
CASSLGTSYNEQFF
TGCGCCAGCAGCTTGGGCACTTCCTACAATGAGCAGTTCTTC
>few|TRBJ1-4|TRBV5-6|.
CASSLEQATNEKLFF
TGTGCCAGCAGCTTGGAACAGGCAACTAATGAAAAACTGTTTTTT
>.|TRBJ2-5|TRBV5-1|TRBD2
CASSLGGGETQYF
TGCGCCAGCAGCTTGGGCGGGGGGGAGACCCAGTACTTC
>.|TRBJ1-3|TRBV4-1|TRBD1
CASSQWTGSGNTIYF
TGCGCCAGCAGTCAATGGACAGGTTCTGGAAACACCATATATTTT
>.|TRBJ2-3|TRBV19|TRBD2
CASSTGTSGSTDTQYF
TGTGCCAGTAGTACGGGGACTAGCGGAAGCACAGATACGCAGTATTTT
>few|TRBJ1-1|TRBV4-2|TRBD1
CASSQDQQSGGFTEAFF
TGTGCCAGCAGCCAAGATCAGCAGTCAGGGGGATTTACTGAAGCTTTCTTT
>.|TRBJ1-6|TRBV13|.
CASSVGASTDYGSPLHF
TGTGCCAGCAGCGTCGGAGCCTCGACTGACTACGGTTCACCCCTCCACTTT
>.|TRBJ2-1|TRBV11-1|.
CASSPRTPNRRTNNEQFF
TGTGCCAGCAGCCCCAGGACTCCCAATCGGAGGACGAACAATGAGCAGTTCTTC
>.|TRBJ1-1|TRBV7-9|TRBD1
CASSPRDRLNTEAFF
TGTGCCAGCAGCCCCCGGGACAGGTTGAACACTGAAGCTTTCTTT
>.|TRBJ2-5|TRBV5-1|.
CASSFGGGRKETQYF
TGCGCCAGCAGTTTCGGTGGGGGCCGAAAAGAGACCCAGTACTTC
>once|TRBJ1-2|TRBV5-1|.
CASRSGNPYGYTF
TGCGCCAGCAGGTCAGGGAATCCCTATGGCTACACCTTC
>.|TRBJ1-1|TRBV18|TRBD1
CASSHRTGRGEAFF
TGTGCCAGCTCACACCGGACAGGGAGAGGTGAAGCTTTCTTT
>.|TRBJ1-4|TRBV5-1|.
CASSAAANEKLFF
TGCGCCAGCAGTGCGGCGGCTAATGAAAAACTGTTTTTT
>.|TRBJ1-2|TRBV4-1|.
CASSPAEDYGYTF
TGCGCCAGCAGCCCTGCCGAGGACTATGGCTACACCTTC
>.|TRBJ2-2|TRBV6-5|TRBD1
CASSYNRGQVGGELFF
TGTGCCAGCAGTTACAACAGGGGGCAGGTTGGCGGGGAGCTGTTTTTT
>.|TRBJ2-1|TRBV5-8|.
CASRSYNEQFF
TGTGCCAGCAGATCTTACAATGAGCAGTTCTTC
>.|TRBJ2-6|TRBV21-1|.
CASSKGHWGLEGSSGANVLTF
TGTGCCAGCAGCAAAGGGCACTGGGGACTAGAGGGTTCCTCTGGGGCCAACGTCCTGACTTTC
>.|TRBJ1-2|TRBV30|.
CAWSGAGGNYGYTF
TGTGCCTGGAGTGGGGCAGGAGGAAACTATGGCTACACCTTC
>.|TRBJ2-7|TRBV6-6|TRBD1
CASRPGQGVYEQYF
TGTGCCAGCAGGCCGGGACAGGGGGTCTACGAGCAGTACTTC
>.|TRBJ2-7|TRBV2|TRBD1
CASSDISGTAYYEQYF
TGTGCCAGCAGCGACATATCCGGGACAGCTTATTACGAGCAGTACTTC
>.|TRBJ1-4|TRBV7-2|TRBD1
CASSYDRGGNEKLFF
TGTGCCAGCAGCTACGACAGGGGGGGTAATGAAAAACTGTTTTTT
>.|TRBJ2-1|TRBV5-1|TRBD2
CASSSLTLLAGGQNEQFF
TGCGCCAGCAGCTCCCTGACTCTACTAGCGGGGGGGCAGAATGAGCAGTTCTTC
>.|TRBJ2-7|TRBV7-2|TRBD2
CASSLKTAGGFYEQYF
TGTGCCAGCAGCTTAAAAACCGCGGGGGGATTCTACGAGCAGTACTTC
>.|TRBJ2-1|TRBV4-2|TRBD2
CASSQPRGANEQFF
TGTGCCAGCAGCCAACCGCGGGGGGCCAATGAGCAGTTCTTC
>.|TRBJ1-2|TRBV19|TRBD1
CASSGGTGYGYTF
TGTGCCAGTAGTGGCGGGACAGGGTATGGCTACACCTTC
>few|TRBJ2-7|TRBV7-6|.
CASSHGQNSYEQYF
TGTGCCAGCAGCCACGGACAGAACTCCTACGAGCAGTACTTC
>.|TRBJ2-6|TRBV5-1|TRBD1
CASSWQGGIISGANVLTF
TGCGCCAGCAGCTGGCAAGGGGGCATAATCTCTGGGGCCAACGTCCTGACTTTC
>.|TRBJ1-2|TRBV20-1|.
CSAPTSYGYTF
TGCAGTGCACCGACTTCCTATGGCTACACCTTC
>.|TRBJ1-6|TRBV2|TRBD1
CASRPDRESSPLHF
TGTGCCAGCAGACCGGACAGGGAGTCTTCACCCCTCCACTTT
>.|TRBJ1-6|TRBV5-1|.
CASSYGPGPNSPLHF
TGCGCCAGCAGCTACGGTCCAGGGCCCAATTCACCCCTCCACTTT